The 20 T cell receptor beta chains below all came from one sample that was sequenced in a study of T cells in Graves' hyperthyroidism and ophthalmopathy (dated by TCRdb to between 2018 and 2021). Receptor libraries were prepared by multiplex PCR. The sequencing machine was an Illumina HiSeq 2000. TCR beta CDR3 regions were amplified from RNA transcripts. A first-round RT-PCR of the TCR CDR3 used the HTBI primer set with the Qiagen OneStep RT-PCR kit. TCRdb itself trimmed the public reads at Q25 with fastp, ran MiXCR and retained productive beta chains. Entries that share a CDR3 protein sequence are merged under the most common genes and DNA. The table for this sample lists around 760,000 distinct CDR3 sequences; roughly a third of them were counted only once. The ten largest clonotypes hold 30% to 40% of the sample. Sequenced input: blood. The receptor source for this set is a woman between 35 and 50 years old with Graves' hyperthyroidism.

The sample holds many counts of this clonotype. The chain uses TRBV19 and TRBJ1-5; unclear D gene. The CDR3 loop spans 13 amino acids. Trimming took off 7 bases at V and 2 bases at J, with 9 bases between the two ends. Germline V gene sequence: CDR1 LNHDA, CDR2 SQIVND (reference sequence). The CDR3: CASKVSGNQPQHF. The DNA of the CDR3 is TGTGCCAGTAAGGTTTCAGGCAATCAGCCCCAGCATTTT.

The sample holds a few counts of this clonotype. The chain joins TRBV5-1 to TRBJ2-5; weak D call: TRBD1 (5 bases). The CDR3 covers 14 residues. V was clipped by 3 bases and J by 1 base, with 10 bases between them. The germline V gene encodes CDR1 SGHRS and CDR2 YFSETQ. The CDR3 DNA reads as TGCGCCAGCAGCTCAACAGGTTTCCAAGAGACCCAGTACTTC. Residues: CASSSTGFQETQYF. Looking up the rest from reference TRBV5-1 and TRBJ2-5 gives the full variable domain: KAGVTQTPRYLIKTRGQQVTLSCSPISGHRSVSWYQQTPGQGLQFLFEYFSETQRNKGNFPGRFSGRQFSNSRSEMNVSTLELGDSALYLCASSSTGFQETQYFGPGTRLLVL.

The CDR3 reads CASRRVQGDSYEQYF. The CDR3 region has the DNA TGCGCCAGCAGGAGGGTCCAGGGGGACTCCTACGAGCAGTACTTC. The V and J genes are TRBV5-1 and TRBJ2-7, with 7 bases lining up with TRBD1. The ends lost 5 bases at V and 0 bases at J; junction bases unmatched: 8. The CDR3 has 15 residues. In germline, CDR1 is SGHRS, CDR2 YFSETQ.

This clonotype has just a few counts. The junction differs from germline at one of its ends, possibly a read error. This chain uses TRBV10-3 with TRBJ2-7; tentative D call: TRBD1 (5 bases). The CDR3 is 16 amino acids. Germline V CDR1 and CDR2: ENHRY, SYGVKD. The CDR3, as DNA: TGTGCCAGCAGTGATCCAGGGCACGGTGTAACCTACGAGCAGTACTTC. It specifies CASSDPGHGVTYEQYF.

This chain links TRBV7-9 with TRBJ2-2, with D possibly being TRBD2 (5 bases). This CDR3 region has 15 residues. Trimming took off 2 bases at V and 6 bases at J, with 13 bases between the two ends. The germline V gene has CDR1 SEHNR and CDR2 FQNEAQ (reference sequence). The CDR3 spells CASSLNLRVSGELFF. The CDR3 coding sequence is TGTGCCAGCAGCTTAAATCTGAGGGTTTCCGGGGAGCTGTTTTTT. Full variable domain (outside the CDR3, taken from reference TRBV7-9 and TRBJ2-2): DTGVSQNPRHKITKRGQNVTFRCDPISEHNRLYWYRQTLGQGPEFLTYFQNEAQLEKSRLLSDRFSAERPKGSFSTLEIQRTEQGDSAMYLCASSLNLRVSGELFFGEGSRLTVL.

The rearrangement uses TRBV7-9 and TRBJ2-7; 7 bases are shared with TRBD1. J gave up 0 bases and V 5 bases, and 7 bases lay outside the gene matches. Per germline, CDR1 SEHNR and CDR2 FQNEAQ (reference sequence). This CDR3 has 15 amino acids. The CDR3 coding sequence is TGTGCCAGCAGCCCCGGACAGGTGAGCTCCTACGAGCAGTACTTC. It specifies CASSPGQVSSYEQYF.

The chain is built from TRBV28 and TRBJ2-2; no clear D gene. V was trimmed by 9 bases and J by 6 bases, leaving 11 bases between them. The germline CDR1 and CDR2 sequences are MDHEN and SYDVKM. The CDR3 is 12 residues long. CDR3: CASGPWAGELFF. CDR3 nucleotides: TGTGCCAGTGGGCCATGGGCCGGGGAGCTGTTTTTT.

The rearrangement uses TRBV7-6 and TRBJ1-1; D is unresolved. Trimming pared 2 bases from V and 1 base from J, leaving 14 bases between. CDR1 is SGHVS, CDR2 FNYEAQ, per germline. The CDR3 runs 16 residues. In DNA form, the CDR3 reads TGTGCCAGCAGCTTACTCCCACGAAGAGGGAACACTGAAGCTTTCTTT. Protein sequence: CASSLLPRRGNTEAFF.

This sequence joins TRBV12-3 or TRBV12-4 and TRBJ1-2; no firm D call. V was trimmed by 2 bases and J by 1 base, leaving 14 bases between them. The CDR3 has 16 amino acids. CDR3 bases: TGTGCCAGCAGTTTATCCGGGGAGCCCTTTAACTATGGCTACACCTTC. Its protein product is CASSLSGEPFNYGYTF.

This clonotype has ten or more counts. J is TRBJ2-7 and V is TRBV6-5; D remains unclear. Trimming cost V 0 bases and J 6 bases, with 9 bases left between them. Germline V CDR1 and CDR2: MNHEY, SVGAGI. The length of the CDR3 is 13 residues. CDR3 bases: TGTGCCAGCAGTTACTCGATCCGCGCCGAGCAGTACTTC. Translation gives CASSYSIRAEQYF.

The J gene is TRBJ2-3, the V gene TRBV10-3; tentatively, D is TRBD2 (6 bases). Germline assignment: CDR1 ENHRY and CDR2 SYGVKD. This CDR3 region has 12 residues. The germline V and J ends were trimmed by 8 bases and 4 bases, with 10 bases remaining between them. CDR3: CAIQRDSDTQYF. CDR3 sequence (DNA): TGTGCCATCCAACGGGACTCAGATACGCAGTATTTT.

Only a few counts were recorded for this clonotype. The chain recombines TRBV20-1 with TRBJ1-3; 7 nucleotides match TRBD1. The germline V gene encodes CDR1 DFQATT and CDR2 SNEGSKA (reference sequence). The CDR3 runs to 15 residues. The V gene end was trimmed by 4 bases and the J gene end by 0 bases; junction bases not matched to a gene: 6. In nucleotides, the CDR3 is TGCAGTGCTAATTACCGGACAGGCTCTGGAAACACCATATATTTT. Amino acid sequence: CSANYRTGSGNTIYF.

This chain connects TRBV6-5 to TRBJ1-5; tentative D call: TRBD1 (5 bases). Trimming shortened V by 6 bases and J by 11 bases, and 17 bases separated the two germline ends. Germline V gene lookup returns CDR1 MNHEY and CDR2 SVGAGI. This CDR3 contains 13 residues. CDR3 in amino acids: CASSLARAETQHF. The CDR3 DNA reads TGTGCCAGCAGCTTAGCCAGGGCAGAGACCCAGCATTTT.

The CDR3 region is CASSSLLLAELANYGYTF. CDR3 nucleotide sequence: TGTGCCAGCAGTTCCCTTCTTTTGGCGGAACTAGCTAACTATGGCTACACCTTC. The gene calls are TRBV25-1 and TRBJ1-2; D call uncertain. This CDR3 contains 18 residues. Trimming cost V 5 bases and J 0 bases, with 22 bases left between them. Germline V gene data show CDR1 as MGHDK and CDR2 as SYGVNS.

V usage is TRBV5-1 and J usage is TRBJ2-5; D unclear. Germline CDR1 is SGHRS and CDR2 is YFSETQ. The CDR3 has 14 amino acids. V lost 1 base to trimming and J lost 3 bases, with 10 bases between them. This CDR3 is CASSLLSPEETQYF. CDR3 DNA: TGCGCCAGCAGCTTGTTGTCACCTGAAGAGACCCAGTACTTC.

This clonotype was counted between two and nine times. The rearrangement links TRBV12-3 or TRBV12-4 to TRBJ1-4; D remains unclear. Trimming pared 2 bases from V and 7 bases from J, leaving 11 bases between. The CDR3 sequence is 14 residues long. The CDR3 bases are TGTGCCAGCAGTTTACGATCGCTCGGTGAAAAACTGTTTTTT. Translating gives CASSLRSLGEKLFF.

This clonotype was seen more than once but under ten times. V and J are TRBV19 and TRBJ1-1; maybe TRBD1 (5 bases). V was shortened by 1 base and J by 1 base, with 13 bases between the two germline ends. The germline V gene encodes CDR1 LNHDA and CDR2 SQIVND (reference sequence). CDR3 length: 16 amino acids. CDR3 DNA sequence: TGTGCCAGTAGTATAGTCGACAGCCATCCGAACACTGAAGCTTTCTTT. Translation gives CASSIVDSHPNTEAFF. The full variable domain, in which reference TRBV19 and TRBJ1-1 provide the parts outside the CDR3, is DGGITQSPKYLFRKEGQNVTLSCEQNLNHDAMYWYRQDPGQGLRLIYYSQIVNDFQKGDIAEGYSVSREKKESFPLTVTSAQKNPTAFYLCASSIVDSHPNTEAFFGQGTRLTVV.

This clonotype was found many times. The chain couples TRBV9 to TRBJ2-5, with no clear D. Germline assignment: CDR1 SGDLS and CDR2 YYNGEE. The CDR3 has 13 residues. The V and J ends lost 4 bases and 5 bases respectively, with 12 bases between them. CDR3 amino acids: CASSQGVVETQYF. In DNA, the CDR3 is TGTGCCAGCAGCCAAGGTGTCGTGGAGACCCAGTACTTC.

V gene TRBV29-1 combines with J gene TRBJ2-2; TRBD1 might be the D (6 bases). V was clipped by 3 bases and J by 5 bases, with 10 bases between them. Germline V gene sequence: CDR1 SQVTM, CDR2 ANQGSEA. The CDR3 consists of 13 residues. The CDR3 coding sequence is TGCAGCGTTGAGCCAGGGGCTACCGGGGAGCTGTTTTTT. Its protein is CSVEPGATGELFF.

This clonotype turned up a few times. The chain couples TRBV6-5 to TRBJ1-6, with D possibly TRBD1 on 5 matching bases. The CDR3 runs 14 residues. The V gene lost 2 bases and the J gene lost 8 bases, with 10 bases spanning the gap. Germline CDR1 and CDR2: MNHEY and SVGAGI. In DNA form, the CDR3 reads TGTGCCAGCAGTTACGATTGGGGGGATTCACCCCTCCACTTT. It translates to CASSYDWGDSPLHF.